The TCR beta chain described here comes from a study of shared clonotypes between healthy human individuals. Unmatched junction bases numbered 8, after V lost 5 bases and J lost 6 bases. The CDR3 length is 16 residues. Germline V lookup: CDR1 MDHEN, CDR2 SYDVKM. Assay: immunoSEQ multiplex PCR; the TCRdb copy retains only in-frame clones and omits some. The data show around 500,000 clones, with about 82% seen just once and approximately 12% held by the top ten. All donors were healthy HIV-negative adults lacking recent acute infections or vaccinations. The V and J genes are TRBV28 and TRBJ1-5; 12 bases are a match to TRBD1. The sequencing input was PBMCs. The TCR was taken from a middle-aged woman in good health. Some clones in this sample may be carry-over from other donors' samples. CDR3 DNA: TGTGCCAGCAGTGCCCTGGGACAGGGGGCACGTCAGCCCCAGCATTTT. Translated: CASSALGQGARQPQHF.